These 29 T cell receptor beta chains were all obtained from the same sample, sequenced in a study of memory CD8 T cells in hepatitis C reinfection. Documented time point: late/post reinfection, 12 to 24 weeks after detection. TCR sequencing was done directly ex vivo on sorted cells, without expansion in vitro. The data were produced by immunoSEQ multiplex PCR, yet TCRdb's version contains in-frame clones alone and is incomplete. The profile shows some 44,000 clones, approximately 89% of them singletons. Input material: naive CD8+ T cells sorted from blood. These TCRs come from a man in his late teens or twenties with hepatitis C virus infection.

V gene TRBV28 combines with J gene TRBJ1-6, with 7 bases that match TRBD1. CDR1 MDHEN and CDR2 SYDVKM come from the germline V gene. This CDR3 has 13 residues. V shed 6 bases and J 5 bases; nucleotides not matched to a gene: 1. CDR3: CASRGQNNSPLHF. Written as DNA, the CDR3 is TGTGCCAGCAGGGGACAGAATAATTCACCCCTCCACTTT.

This chain connects TRBV6-1 to TRBJ2-7; the match to TRBD2 covers 7 bases. Germline V gives CDR1 MNHNS, CDR2 SASEGT. The CDR3 spans 15 residues. V lost 5 bases and J lost 0; bases outside the gene matches: 7. The chain's CDR3 is CASSRLAESSYEQYF. In DNA, the CDR3 is TGTGCCAGCAGTAGACTAGCAGAGAGCTCCTACGAGCAGTACTTC.

This chain uses TRBV9 with TRBJ2-7; 10 bases align to TRBD1. Germline V CDR1 and CDR2: SGDLS, YYNGEE. The CDR3 runs to 14 residues. The V gene end was trimmed by 3 bases and the J gene end by 6 bases; junction bases not matched to a gene: 6. The chain's CDR3 is CASSDGTGEGEQYF. DNA for the CDR3: TGTGCCAGCAGCGATGGGACAGGGGAAGGCGAGCAGTACTTC.

The chain uses TRBV6-1 and TRBJ2-6, with a weak D call TRBD1 (5 bases). The V gene's germline CDR1 is MNHNS and CDR2 SASEGT. V lost 5 bases and J 6 bases, leaving 11 bases between the germline ends. The CDR3 has 14 residues. The CDR3 loop reads CASSLTGPANVLTF. The CDR3 region has the DNA TGTGCCAGCAGTTTAACAGGACCGGCCAACGTCCTGACTTTC.

Notes on this clone: The junction shows a germline mismatch at one end, possibly a read error. This chain joins TRBV7-7 and TRBJ2-5; 8 positions agree with TRBD2. CDR1 is SSHAT, CDR2 FNYEAQ, per germline (reference sequence). The CDR3 contains 16 residues. The CDR3 nucleotides are TGTGCTAGCAGCGCCCGGGGGGGACAAGAGGGTGAGACCCAGTACTTC. It is translated as CASSARGGQEGETQYF.

The V gene is TRBV6-1, the J gene TRBJ1-5; tentative D call: TRBD1 (5 bases). The CDR3 runs 16 residues. Trimming removed 4 bases at V and 2 bases at J, with 15 bases between. CDR1 MNHNS and CDR2 SASEGT come from the germline V gene. CDR3 nucleotide sequence: TGTGCCAGCAGTGGGCCGGGGGGAGCGGGCAATCAGCCCCAGCATTTT. Its translation: CASSGPGGAGNQPQHF.

This clone was detected once. The chain couples TRBV27 to TRBJ2-1; 11 nucleotides align to TRBD2. The CDR3 has 15 residues. CDR1 is MNHEY, CDR2 SMNVEV, per germline (reference sequence). V lost 5 bases and J lost 6; bases outside the gene matches: 6. CDR3 sequence: CASSPLAGGTNEQFF. The CDR3 DNA reads as TGTGCCAGCAGTCCGTTAGCGGGGGGGACCAATGAGCAGTTCTTC.

This clone occurred once. The chain is built from TRBV10-3 and TRBJ2-7; 15 bases agree with TRBD2. The CDR3 extends over 15 amino acids. V was pared by 6 bases and J by 4 bases, with 4 bases of the junction left unmatched. CDR1 and CDR2 from the germline V gene are ENHRY and SYGVKD. DNA for the CDR3: TGTGCCATCAGGGGACTAGCGGGAGGTCGGTACGAGCAGTACTTC. This translates into CAIRGLAGGRYEQYF.

Here the CDR3 reads CASSQEPGSSYNEQFF. The CDR3 nucleotides are TGTGCCAGCAGCCAAGAACCCGGGAGTTCCTACAATGAGCAGTTCTTC. This chain uses TRBV4-2 with TRBJ2-1; D may be TRBD2 (6 bases). Deletions cut 0 bases from V and 1 base from J, with 10 bases between. In germline, CDR1 is LGHNA, CDR2 YNFKEQ. This CDR3 contains 16 residues.

This chain uses TRBV10-2 with TRBJ1-1; 7 nucleotides match TRBD1. Trimming took 3 bases from V and 4 from J; bases not matched to a gene: 5. The CDR3 covers 14 residues. Germline CDR1 and CDR2: WSHSY and SAAADI. The CDR3 DNA sequence: TGCGCCAGCAGTGAATCCAGGGGGACCACTGAAGCTTTCTTT. This sequence encodes CASSESRGTTEAFF.

This chain connects TRBV2 to TRBJ2-5; 7 bases fit TRBD1. TRBJ2-7 explains the end of the DNA better; the J call may be wrong. Per the germline V gene, CDR1 is SNHLY and CDR2 is FYNNEI. The CDR3 contains 13 residues. CDR3 protein: CASRGTDPYEQYF. The CDR3 coding sequence is TGTGCCAGCAGGGGGACAGACCCCTACGAGCAGTACTTC.

V usage is TRBV5-5 and J usage is TRBJ1-3, with D possibly TRBD1 on 6 matching bases. Trimming pared 0 bases from V and 0 bases from J, leaving 13 bases between. Germline CDR1 SGHKS, CDR2 YYEKEE (reference sequence). The CDR3 is 17 residues long. CDR3 in DNA: TGTGCCAGCAGCTTGGTTGGGGGCTCGAGCTCTGGAAACACCATATATTTT. Residues: CASSLVGGSSSGNTIYF.

This chain joins TRBV6-5 and TRBJ2-3, with D tentatively TRBD2 (6 bases). This CDR3 is 15 amino acids long. CDR1 and CDR2 (germline): MNHEY, SVGAGI. The V and J ends lost 6 bases and 5 bases respectively, with 18 bases between them. The CDR3 protein is CASSHGGPPVDTQYF. As DNA, the CDR3 is TGTGCCAGCAGCCACGGGGGACCTCCCGTAGATACGCAGTATTTT.

CDR3 loop: CASSEAAQGVFEQYF. CDR3 DNA sequence: TGTGCCAGCAGTGAAGCCGCTCAGGGGGTTTTCGAGCAGTACTTC. The gene calls are TRBV2 and TRBJ2-7; TRBD1 matches 7 bases. V was pared by 0 bases and J by 6 bases, with 8 bases of the junction left unmatched. CDR3 length equals 15 residues. In germline, CDR1 is SNHLY, CDR2 FYNNEI.

This sequence joins TRBV5-4 and TRBJ2-2; perhaps TRBD2 as D (6 bases). The CDR3 has 14 amino acids. CDR1 is SGHNT, CDR2 YYREEE, per germline (reference sequence). V was clipped by 0 bases and J by 7 bases, with 10 bases between them. The CDR3 DNA reads as TGTGCCAGCAGCTTGGATGGGGGGAGCGGGGAGCTGTTTTTT. Protein: CASSLDGGSGELFF.

The chain carries TRBV19 and TRBJ2-2; possibly TRBD2 for D (6 bases). The CDR3 extends over 15 amino acids. V lost 3 bases to trimming and J lost 3 bases, with 11 bases between them. From germline, CDR1 is LNHDA and CDR2 SQIVND (reference sequence). This CDR3 reads CASSILGRYTGELFF. The CDR3 DNA follows: TGTGCCAGTAGTATTTTGGGGAGGTACACCGGGGAGCTGTTTTTT.

This chain uses TRBV19 with TRBJ1-5; D is possibly TRBD1 (5 bases). CDR1 is LNHDA, CDR2 SQIVND, per germline (reference sequence). The CDR3 runs 12 residues. V was trimmed by 1 base and J by 7 bases, leaving 5 bases between them. In DNA form, the CDR3 reads TGTGCCAGTAGTATAGCAGGGCAGCCCCAGCATTTT. Protein product: CASSIAGQPQHF.

V usage is TRBV9 and J usage is TRBJ2-7; possibly TRBD1 for D (5 bases). CDR1 and CDR2 (germline): SGDLS, YYNGEE. The germline V and J ends were trimmed by 0 bases and 0 bases, with 10 bases remaining between them. This CDR3 is built from 15 residues. In nucleotides, the CDR3 is TGTGCCAGCAGCGTAGACCAGGGCCTCTCCTACGAGCAGTACTTC. Protein product: CASSVDQGLSYEQYF. Together with reference TRBV9 and TRBJ2-7, the CDR3 gives the full variable domain: DSGVTQTPKHLITATGQRVTLRCSPRSGDLSVYWYQQSLDQGLQFLIQYYNGEERAKGNILERFSAQQFPDLHSELNLSSLELGDSALYFCASSVDQGLSYEQYFGPGTRLTVT.

This chain links TRBV29-1 with TRBJ2-7, with D perhaps TRBD1 (5 bases). CDR1 is SQVTM, CDR2 ANQGSEA, per germline. Trimming pared 3 bases from V and 2 bases from J, leaving 14 bases between. This CDR3 comprises 14 residues. The CDR3 sequence is CSVDSGQGTYEQYF. The CDR3 coding sequence is TGCAGCGTTGATAGTGGGCAGGGCACCTACGAGCAGTACTTC.

The V gene is TRBV7-9, the J gene TRBJ1-1, with unresolved D. The germline V gene has CDR1 SEHNR and CDR2 FQNEAQ (reference sequence). Trimming stripped 3 bases from V and 4 bases from J, with 15 bases between. CDR3 length: 15 amino acids. CDR3 bases: TGTGCCAGCAGCTTCGGAGAGTGGGTGGCCACTGAAGCTTTCTTT. The encoded protein is CASSFGEWVATEAFF.

The rearrangement links TRBV2 to TRBJ2-6, with 10 bases matching TRBD2. The CDR3 length is 16 residues. CDR1 and CDR2 from the germline V gene are SNHLY and FYNNEI. With 11 bases clipped from V and 0 bases from J, the junction kept 7 bases outside the gene matches. The CDR3: CAGGASGSSGANVLTF. The CDR3 DNA reads as TGTGCCGGAGGGGCTAGCGGGAGCTCTGGGGCCAACGTCCTGACTTTC.

The CDR3 here is CASSSPTFSGNTDTQYF. The CDR3 coding sequence is TGTGCCAGCAGCTCCCCGACCTTTAGCGGCAATACAGATACGCAGTATTTT. This chain connects TRBV11-2 to TRBJ2-3; the D gene is possibly TRBD2 (6 bases). The CDR3 sequence is 17 residues long. CDR1 and CDR2 (germline): SGHAT, FQNNGV. Trimming cost V 4 bases and J 3 bases, with 20 bases left between them.

The V call is TRBV6-6, the J call TRBJ1-6; unclear D gene. Trimming pared 5 bases from V and 0 bases from J, leaving 11 bases between. This CDR3 is built from 16 residues. Germline values: CDR1 MNHNY, CDR2 SVGAGI (reference sequence). The CDR3 loop reads CASSPSGSSYNSPLHF. The CDR3 coding sequence is TGTGCCAGCAGTCCCAGCGGGAGCTCCTATAATTCACCCCTCCACTTT.

J is TRBJ2-7 and V is TRBV21-1; TRBD2 was called by the table and not checked on the DNA. TRBV21-1 is classified as a pseudogene. The CDR3 contains 20 residues. The CDR3 loop is CASSKVNAYVTSGTPYEQYV. The CDR3 coding sequence is TGTGCCAGCAGCAAAGTAAATGCGTATGTCACTAGCGGGACCCCCTACGAGCAGTACGTC.

This chain connects TRBV28 to TRBJ2-3; the match to TRBD2 covers 7 bases. Germline assignment: CDR1 MDHEN and CDR2 SYDVKM. This CDR3 has 14 residues. Trimming at V came to 3 bases and at J to 4 bases, leaving 4 bases not matched to a gene. CDR3 protein: CASSLGSGPDTQYF. The CDR3 bases are TGTGCCAGCAGTTTGGGTAGCGGGCCAGATACGCAGTATTTT.

V gene TRBV5-1 combines with J gene TRBJ2-2; 7 nucleotides agree with TRBD1. This CDR3 region has 18 residues. Trimming at V came to 3 bases and at J to 0 bases, leaving 11 bases not matched to a gene. Germline CDR1 and CDR2: SGHRS and YFSETQ. DNA for the CDR3: TGCGCCAGCAGCTGGGGAGATGACAGGGAGACGAACACCGGGGAGCTGTTTTTT. Protein sequence: CASSWGDDRETNTGELFF.

The chain combines TRBV2 with TRBJ1-2, with a weak D call TRBD1 (6 bases). The CDR3 totals 14 residues. Germline V lookup: CDR1 SNHLY, CDR2 FYNNEI. Trimming took 3 bases from V and 3 from J, leaving 11 bases between them. CDR3 sequence reads: CASSEEGGDYGYTF. The CDR3 bases are TGTGCCAGCAGTGAGGAGGGGGGGGACTATGGCTACACCTTC.

This clone was seen once. CDR3 loop: CASSSSTRADTQYF. CDR3 coding DNA: TGTGCCAGCAGCTCATCGACTAGGGCAGATACGCAGTATTTT. J is TRBJ2-3 and V is TRBV7-9; D might be TRBD2 (6 bases). Germline V gene sequence: CDR1 SEHNR, CDR2 FQNEAQ (reference sequence). V was clipped by 4 bases and J by 4 bases, with 12 bases between them. The CDR3 spans 14 residues. Full variable domain (rest looked up from reference TRBV7-9 and TRBJ2-3): DTGVSQNPRHKITKRGQNVTFRCDPISEHNRLYWYRQTLGQGPEFLTYFQNEAQLEKSRLLSDRFSAERPKGSFSTLEIQRTEQGDSAMYLCASSSSTRADTQYFGPGTRLTVL.

The genes are TRBV7-2 and TRBJ2-1, with TRBD2 matching over 9 bases. The CDR3 runs 15 residues. The trim removed 1 base at V and 6 bases at J, leaving 4 bases unmatched. Germline CDR1 is SGHTA and CDR2 is FQGNSA. CDR3 DNA sequence: TGTGCCAGCAGCTTAGGTAGCGGGAGTGGCAATGAGCAGTTCTTC. Translated, it gives CASSLGSGSGNEQFF.